This entry lists 25 T cell receptor beta chains sequenced from one sample in a study of blood T cell repertoires in COVID-19. Profiling relied on immunoSEQ multiplex PCR, and the TCRdb table lists in-frame clones only, not all of them. In the table there are more than 90,000 clones, around 84% of which are singletons. Source material: peripheral blood. Receptors were obtained from a man aged 35 to 55 with acute or convalescent COVID-19.

CDR3 sequence: CASSKSRDTTWGEQYF. CDR3 nucleotides: TGCGCCAGCAGCAAGTCCCGGGACACCACATGGGGGGAGCAGTACTTC. V gene TRBV4-1 combines with J gene TRBJ2-7; D is perhaps TRBD1 (6 bases). V was pared by 5 bases and J by 7 bases, with 24 bases between. In germline, CDR1 is MGHRA, CDR2 YSYEKL. The CDR3 consists of 16 residues.

This clone was picked up a small number of times. CDR3 region: CASSLTGGFYEQYF. In DNA form, the CDR3 reads TGTGCCAGCAGCTTGACAGGGGGCTTTTACGAGCAGTACTTC. The genes are TRBV7-8 and TRBJ2-7; 10 nucleotides line up with TRBD1. The CDR3 contains 14 residues. The J segment lost 4 bases and the V segment lost 3 bases, leaving 3 bases of the junction unmatched. CDR1 and CDR2 (germline): SGHVS, FQNEAQ.

This chain connects TRBV9 to TRBJ2-4, with D maybe TRBD1 (6 bases). The CDR3 length is 13 residues. The V and J ends lost 0 bases and 9 bases respectively, with 10 bases between them. Looked up from germline, CDR1 is SGDLS and CDR2 is YYNGEE. The CDR3 reads CASSVEQGSIQYF. The CDR3 DNA reads as TGTGCCAGCAGCGTAGAACAGGGAAGCATTCAGTACTTC.

This chain uses TRBV7-8 with TRBJ2-2, with 8 bases matching TRBD2. V shed 4 bases, J shed 7 bases, and the junction held 8 bases outside the gene matches. Germline CDR1 and CDR2: SGHVS and FQNEAQ. This CDR3 is built from 15 residues. This CDR3 reads CASSSRVAGGGELFF. Written as DNA, the CDR3 is TGTGCCAGCAGCTCACGGGTCGCGGGGGGCGGGGAGCTGTTTTTT.

V usage is TRBV18 and J usage is TRBJ1-2; D is unresolved. CDR1 is KGHSH, CDR2 LQKENI, per germline. The CDR3 extends over 16 amino acids. Trimming took off 6 bases at V and 8 bases at J, with 25 bases between the two ends. DNA for the CDR3: TGTGCCAGCTCCCCGAGCACAACCTGGTCGGGGAACGGCTACACCTTC. Encoded protein: CASSPSTTWSGNGYTF.

The sample holds a few counts of this clone. CDR3 coding DNA: TGTGCCAGCCTGGAGGGGGCTAATACCTACGAGCAGTACTTC. The encoded protein is CASLEGANTYEQYF. The chain couples TRBV6-6 to TRBJ2-7, with D possibly being TRBD1 (7 bases). Germline CDR1 is MNHNY and CDR2 is SVGAGI (reference sequence). V was shortened by 8 bases and J by 2 bases, with 16 bases between the two germline ends. The CDR3 sequence is 14 residues long.

This chain joins TRBV6-2 or TRBV6-3 and TRBJ2-5, with D possibly TRBD2 on 6 matching bases. V lost 4 bases and J lost 5, with 17 bases in between. The CDR3 length is 15 residues. From germline, CDR1 is MNHEY and CDR2 SVGEGT. CDR3 sequence: CASSSIGLAGETQYF. For the CDR3, the DNA is TGTGCCAGCAGTTCGATCGGACTTGCGGGGGAGACCCAGTACTTC.

The chain employs TRBV5-6 and TRBJ1-2; D remains ambiguous. The germline V and J ends were trimmed by 0 bases and 5 bases, with 14 bases remaining between them. The germline CDR1 and CDR2 sequences are SGHDT and YYEEEE. The CDR3 runs to 15 residues. The CDR3 protein is CASSLVEGSRYGYTF. The CDR3 DNA is TGTGCCAGCAGCTTGGTCGAGGGTTCTCGTTATGGCTACACCTTC.

The chain's CDR3 is CASSQDLEGPLGEQYF. CDR3 bases: TGTGCCAGCAGCCAAGACCTGGAGGGACCCCTTGGCGAGCAGTACTTC. The rearrangement links TRBV4-2 to TRBJ2-7, with D possibly being TRBD2 (6 bases). Germline V gives CDR1 LGHNA, CDR2 YNFKEQ. The CDR3 is 16 residues long. Trimming pared 0 bases from V and 6 bases from J, leaving 18 bases between.

This clone was counted only a few times. The chain joins TRBV27 to TRBJ2-1; weak D call: TRBD2 (6 bases). V lost 2 bases, J lost 2 bases, and 10 bases lay in between. The CDR3 is 15 residues long. Germline V lookup: CDR1 MNHEY, CDR2 SMNVEV (reference sequence). The CDR3 DNA is TGTGCCAGCAGTTTACTAACGGGGGCCTACAATGAGCAGTTCTTC. Translated, it gives CASSLLTGAYNEQFF.

The chain carries TRBV4-1 and TRBJ2-3; 9 bases align to TRBD2. V dropped 0 bases and J dropped 3; count of bases not matched to a gene: 7. Germline V gene data show CDR1 as MGHRA and CDR2 as YSYEKL. This CDR3 contains 17 residues. The CDR3 DNA follows: TGCGCCAGCAGCCAAGAGATTGGCACTAGCGGGACAGATACGCAGTATTTT. Its translation: CASSQEIGTSGTDTQYF.

This rearrangement joins TRBV7-6 to TRBJ2-3, with D tentatively TRBD2 (6 bases). V was clipped by 1 base and J by 8 bases, with 16 bases between them. CDR1 and CDR2 (germline): SGHVS, FNYEAQ. The CDR3 covers 15 residues. The CDR3 reads CASSLEGLGRGTQYF. CDR3 bases: TGTGCCAGCAGCTTAGAAGGGTTAGGGCGGGGTACGCAGTATTTT.

The chain combines TRBV5-1 with TRBJ1-2; 8 nucleotides align to TRBD1. Germline V lookup: CDR1 SGHRS, CDR2 YFSETQ. The CDR3 covers 14 residues. V was clipped by 4 bases and J by 3 bases; unmatched bases: 5. The DNA of the CDR3 is TGCGCCAGCAGCCCGGGACAGGTCGACTATGGCTACACCTTC. Translating gives CASSPGQVDYGYTF.

This clone was seen a few times. This chain links TRBV28 with TRBJ1-5, with TRBD1 matching 9 bases. Germline CDR1 is MDHEN and CDR2 is SYDVKM. This CDR3 has 15 residues. Trimming took 1 base from V and 4 from J; bases not matched to a gene: 2. For the CDR3, the DNA is TGTGCCAGCAGTTTATACAGGGGGCAAAATCAGCCCCAGCATTTT. It yields the protein CASSLYRGQNQPQHF.

In this sample, this clone turned up once. This sequence joins TRBV19 and TRBJ2-3; 8 bases line up with TRBD1. The CDR3 length is 12 residues. Germline values: CDR1 LNHDA, CDR2 SQIVND (reference sequence). V lost 9 bases and J lost 9; bases outside the gene matches: 8. The CDR3 is CARPGGHKTQYF. For the CDR3, the DNA is TGTGCCAGGCCAGGGGGCCACAAAACGCAGTATTTT.

This sequence joins TRBV29-1 and TRBJ2-1; 9 bases fit TRBD2. V gave up 4 bases and J gave up 5 bases; unmatched junction bases: 3. The CDR3 covers 13 residues. Germline CDR1 reads SQVTM; CDR2 reads ANQGSEA. CDR3 residues: CSVGLAGNNEQFF. As DNA, the CDR3 is TGCAGCGTTGGCCTAGCGGGAAACAATGAGCAGTTCTTC.

This chain uses TRBV7-2 with TRBJ2-7; TRBD1 is a possible D gene (6 bases). Trimming took off 5 bases at V and 0 bases at J, with 14 bases between the two ends. Looked up from germline, CDR1 is SGHTA and CDR2 is FQGNSA. There are 15 residues in the CDR3. The CDR3 DNA follows: TGTGCCAGCAGCCCTAGCTGGACAGCCTCCTACGAGCAGTACTTC. Its translation: CASSPSWTASYEQYF.

This clone was recorded a few times. This rearrangement joins TRBV20-1 to TRBJ1-5; D may be TRBD1 (5 bases). This CDR3 contains 16 residues. V gave up 3 bases and J gave up 5 bases, with 20 bases separating them. Per germline, CDR1 DFQATT and CDR2 SNEGSKA (reference sequence). In DNA, the CDR3 is TGCAGTGCTAGTGATGCCCGTACAGGATCCTATCAGCCCCAGCATTTT. Protein sequence: CSASDARTGSYQPQHF.

The V and J genes are TRBV3-1 (or the pseudogene TRBV3-2) and TRBJ2-5; D remains ambiguous. Germline values: CDR1 LGHDT, CDR2 YNNKEL (reference sequence). The CDR3 consists of 16 residues. With 0 bases removed from V and 2 bases from J, the gap between germline ends came to 13 bases. CDR3 sequence: CASSQEYGQTQETQYF. The CDR3 nucleotides read TGTGCCAGCAGCCAAGAGTACGGTCAGACTCAAGAGACCCAGTACTTC.

V and J are TRBV28 and TRBJ1-4, with D hard to call. V was clipped by 4 bases and J by 7 bases, with 13 bases between them. The V gene's germline CDR1 is MDHEN and CDR2 SYDVKM. This CDR3 has 14 amino acids. The CDR3 bases are TGTGCCAGCAGTTACCAGTGGCAGGTTGAAAAACTGTTTTTT. It translates to CASSYQWQVEKLFF. Complete variable domain (other parts from reference TRBV28 and TRBJ1-4): DVKVTQSSRYLVKRTGEKVFLECVQDMDHENMFWYRQDPGLGLRLIYFSYDVKMKEKGDIPEGYSVSREKKERFSLILESASTNQTSMYLCASSYQWQVEKLFFGSGTQLSVL.

This chain connects TRBV4-1 to TRBJ2-5; D is perhaps TRBD1 (6 bases). With 2 bases removed from V and 4 bases from J, the gap between germline ends came to 17 bases. Per germline, CDR1 MGHRA and CDR2 YSYEKL. CDR3 length equals 16 residues. CDR3 protein: CASSQLPGANRETQYF. CDR3 nucleotide sequence: TGCGCCAGCAGCCAATTACCAGGGGCCAACCGAGAGACCCAGTACTTC.

This CDR3 reads CASSPIGGEKLFF. The DNA for the CDR3 is TGTGCCAGCAGCCCAATTGGGGGCGAAAAACTGTTTTTT. The gene calls are TRBV12-3 or TRBV12-4 and TRBJ1-4, with TRBD1 as a possible D gene (6 bases). The length of the CDR3 is 13 residues. V was clipped by 6 bases and J by 8 bases, with 13 bases between them.

This sequence joins TRBV7-2 and TRBJ2-3, with 12 nucleotides matching TRBD2. Germline values: CDR1 SGHTA, CDR2 FQGNSA. After removal of 2 bases from V and 4 bases from J, the junction contained 4 bases not matched to a gene. This CDR3 contains 16 residues. The CDR3 reads CASSLSPSGGADTQYF. The CDR3 DNA is TGTGCCAGCAGCTTAAGTCCTAGCGGGGGGGCAGATACGCAGTATTTT.

The chain recombines TRBV29-1 with TRBJ1-2; D unclear. Trimming stripped 3 bases from V and 4 bases from J, with 6 bases between. The germline gives CDR1 SQVTM, CDR2 ANQGSEA. The CDR3 extends over 11 amino acids. Written as DNA, the CDR3 is TGCAGCGTTGATAGAGGCTATGGCTACACCTTC. It is translated as CSVDRGYGYTF. The full variable domain, completed using reference TRBV29-1 and TRBJ1-2, is SAVISQKPSRDICQRGTSLTIQCQVDSQVTMMFWYRQQPGQSLTLIATANQGSEATYESGFVIDKFPISRPNLTFSTLTVSNMSPEDSSIYLCSVDRGYGYTFGSGTRLTVV.

This clone showed up just a few times. The gene calls are TRBV12-3 or TRBV12-4 and TRBJ1-4; D perhaps matches TRBD1 (5 bases). This CDR3 has 12 residues. Between the trimmed V and J ends, which lost 6 bases and 8 bases, there was a span of 10 bases. The CDR3 sequence is CASRDSLEKLFF. CDR3 nucleotide sequence: TGTGCCAGCAGAGACAGTTTGGAAAAACTGTTTTTT.